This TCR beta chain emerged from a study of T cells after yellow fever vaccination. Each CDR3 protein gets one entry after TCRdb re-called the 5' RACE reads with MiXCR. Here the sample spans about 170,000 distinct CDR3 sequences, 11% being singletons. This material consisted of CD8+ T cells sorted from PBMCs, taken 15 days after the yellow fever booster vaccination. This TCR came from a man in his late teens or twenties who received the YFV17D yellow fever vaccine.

CDR3 sequence (DNA): TGCGCCAGCAGCCACACCACCCAGACAGGGGGCTATGGCTACACCTTC. It translates to CASSHTTQTGGYGYTF. The chain links TRBV4-3 to TRBJ1-2; 9 nucleotides match TRBD1. The CDR3 is 16 amino acids. The V gene's germline CDR1 is LGHNA and CDR2 YSLEER. J lost 4 bases, V lost 3 bases, and 9 bases had no gene match.